This T cell receptor beta chain was recorded in a study of OX40 agonist ivuxolimab in advanced cancers. Study-wide background: A male proportion of over 75% was recorded, with mean age roughly 60 years and range about 20 to 90.

Only in-frame clones appear in the TCRdb table, and some are missing; sequencing was by immunoSEQ multiplex PCR. The sample has 50,000 or so clones; roughly 89% are singletons. This receptor was obtained from an adult with an advanced solid tumor such as melanoma, head and neck, liver or kidney cancer. This specimen was CD4+ or CD8+ T cells sorted from blood, taken in a trial of the OX40 agonist ivuxolimab.

CDR3 bases: TGCAGCGTTGACCCCGGGGGCTCTGGAAACACCATATATTTT. Protein sequence: CSVDPGGSGNTIYF. This rearrangement joins TRBV29-1 to TRBJ1-3; D might be TRBD1 (5 bases). CDR3 length equals 14 residues. With 3 bases removed from V and 0 bases from J, the gap between germline ends came to 9 bases. Germline CDR1 and CDR2: SQVTM and ANQGSEA.